This T cell receptor beta chain came from a study of shared T cell receptors in the human thymus. Clones were read by immunoSEQ multiplex PCR, and TCRdb kept only the in-frame ones, dropping some. Of some 760,000 clones listed, roughly 88% are singletons. V was clipped by 6 bases and J by 7 bases, with 18 bases between them. The CDR3 length is 14 residues. CDR1 is MNHEY, CDR2 SVGAGI, per germline. These data also featured in a second study, about human thymus T cells. That report adds: As related research reported, thymic repertoires overlapped highly among unrelated individuals.

The sequenced sample was thymocytes. This receptor was obtained from a girl less than two years old with a congenital heart defect. The chain links TRBV6-5 to TRBJ1-2; D gene ambiguous. The CDR3 DNA sequence: TGTGCCAGCAGACCCATTCAAACGGCGGGTGGCTACACCTTC. Translating gives CASRPIQTAGGYTF.